The T cell receptor beta chain under discussion was sequenced for a study of cytomegalovirus exposure and HLA in healthy donors. Turning to the study itself: The early release's HLA-typed donors yielded roughly 85 million unique TCRs. Study findings and constraints: Apparent HLA restriction characterized most CMV-associated TCR beta chains in a later analysis. Some V segments, TRBV6-2 and TRBV6-3 among them, were indistinguishable and were therefore excluded. Three CMV-associated chains proved CMV antigen-specific in vitro.

V shed 8 bases and J 9 bases; nucleotides not matched to a gene: 11. This CDR3 contains 14 residues. The germline CDR1 and CDR2 sequences are ENHRY and SYGVKD. Remarks on this clone: As yet, its antigen is unknown.

The PCR employed 60 Vbeta primers together with 13 Jbeta primers. Data came from immunoSEQ multiplex PCR; TCRdb stores just in-frame clones and leaves some out. The sample yields 83,000 or so clones, 75% to 80% seen once. Material for sequencing was PBMCs. This TCR came from a female donor in good health and CMV-seronegative. This sequence joins TRBV10-3 and TRBJ2-2; TRBD1 matches 8 bases. The CDR3 DNA is TGTGCCATCGGGAGACAGGGGATGTGGAGGGAGCTGTTTTTT. Amino acid sequence: CAIGRQGMWRELFF.